The 8 T cell receptor beta chains reported below all come from one sample, sequenced in a study of T cell responses to AZD1222 COVID-19 vaccine. Using immunoSEQ multiplex PCR, the repertoire was profiled, and TCRdb retains in-frame clones only, with some absent. The sample consists of about 110,000 clones, around 90% of them appearing once. Source: peripheral blood, taken on day 0 of AZD1222 vaccination. These receptors came from an adult in good health.

Turning to this clone: The same CDR3 is also encoded by other DNA sequences in this sample. The chain is built from TRBV5-1 and TRBJ1-1, with D hard to call. From germline, CDR1 is SGHRS and CDR2 YFSETQ. CDR3 length: 13 residues. Trimming took 0 bases from V and 1 from J, leaving 4 bases between them. CDR3: CASSLGTNTEAFF. CDR3 nucleotides: TGCGCCAGCAGCTTGGGGACGAACACTGAAGCTTTCTTT. The full variable domain, with the rest looked up from reference TRBV5-1 and TRBJ1-1, is KAGVTQTPRYLIKTRGQQVTLSCSPISGHRSVSWYQQTPGQGLQFLFEYFSETQRNKGNFPGRFSGRQFSNSRSEMNVSTLELGDSALYLCASSLGTNTEAFFGQGTRLTVV.

This chain uses TRBV6-5 with TRBJ2-7; weak D call: TRBD1 (5 bases). CDR1 is MNHEY, CDR2 SVGAGI, per germline. This CDR3 has 12 residues. V gave up 6 bases and J gave up 2 bases, with 8 bases separating them. The CDR3 DNA sequence: TGTGCCAGCAGCAAGACAGCCTACGAGCAGTACTTC. Its translation: CASSKTAYEQYF.

V gene TRBV28 combines with J gene TRBJ2-7; D ambiguous. The CDR3 runs to 13 residues. V was trimmed by 5 bases and J by 6 bases, leaving 14 bases between them. Looked up from germline, CDR1 is MDHEN and CDR2 is SYDVKM. The CDR3 loop reads CASSDRLLREQYF. CDR3 DNA sequence: TGTGCCAGCAGTGACCGGCTTTTGCGCGAGCAGTACTTC.

The chain carries TRBV6-4 and TRBJ1-5; no clear D. CDR1 is MRHNA and CDR2 is SNTAGT in the germline V gene. V was clipped by 6 bases and J by 6 bases, with 21 bases between them. This CDR3 region has 16 residues. This CDR3 is CASRREIGKYSQPQHF. The CDR3 nucleotides are TGTGCCAGCAGGCGCGAGATAGGTAAGTATTCTCAGCCCCAGCATTTT.

V is TRBV7-9 and J is TRBJ2-1; TRBD1 matches at 9 bases. The CDR3 is made up of 15 amino acids. Germline CDR1 SEHNR, CDR2 FQNEAQ (reference sequence). The junction had 10 bases not matched to a gene; V was cut back by 5 bases and J by 8 bases. CDR3 sequence (DNA): TGTGCCAGCAGCCGTCCCGGGACAGGGAAGGATGAGCAGTTCTTC. It yields the protein CASSRPGTGKDEQFF. Full variable domain (remainder filled in from reference TRBV7-9 and TRBJ2-1): DTGVSQNPRHKITKRGQNVTFRCDPISEHNRLYWYRQTLGQGPEFLTYFQNEAQLEKSRLLSDRFSAERPKGSFSTLEIQRTEQGDSAMYLCASSRPGTGKDEQFFGPGTRLTVL.

The rearrangement joins TRBV7-8 to TRBJ1-5; D is uncertain. Trimming took 3 bases from V and 1 from J, leaving 4 bases between them. The length of the CDR3 is 13 residues. Germline loops: CDR1 SGHVS, CDR2 FQNEAQ. CDR3 sequence (DNA): TGTGCCAGCAGCTTTCAAAGCAATCAGCCCCAGCATTTT. It is translated as CASSFQSNQPQHF.

This rearrangement joins TRBV11-2 to TRBJ2-2, with TRBD1 as a possible D gene (6 bases). The CDR3 spans 15 residues. The germline gives CDR1 SGHAT, CDR2 FQNNGV. Deletions cut 5 bases from V and 0 bases from J, with 10 bases between. In DNA, the CDR3 is TGTGCCAGCAGCGCGAGGGGGACGAACACCGGGGAGCTGTTTTTT. Protein: CASSARGTNTGELFF.

The chain uses TRBV27 and TRBJ2-1, with TRBD2 matching over 12 bases. With V trimmed by 3 bases and J by 8 bases, 5 bases remained unmatched. There are 15 residues in the CDR3. The germline V gene encodes CDR1 MNHEY and CDR2 SMNVEV (reference sequence). The CDR3 is CASSFLAGGPDEQFF. The CDR3 nucleotides read TGTGCCAGCAGTTTCCTAGCGGGGGGGCCCGATGAGCAGTTCTTC.